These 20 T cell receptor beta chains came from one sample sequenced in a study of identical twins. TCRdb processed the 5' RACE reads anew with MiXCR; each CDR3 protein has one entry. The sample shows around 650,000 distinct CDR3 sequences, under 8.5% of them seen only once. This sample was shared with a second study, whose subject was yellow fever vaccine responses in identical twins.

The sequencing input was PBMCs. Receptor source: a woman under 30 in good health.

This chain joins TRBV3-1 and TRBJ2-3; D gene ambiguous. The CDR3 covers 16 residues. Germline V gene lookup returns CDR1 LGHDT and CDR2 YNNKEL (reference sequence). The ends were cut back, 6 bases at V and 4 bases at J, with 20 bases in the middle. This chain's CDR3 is CASSPSTARGADTQYF. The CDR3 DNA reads TGTGCCAGCAGTCCCTCTACCGCGCGAGGAGCAGATACGCAGTATTTT.

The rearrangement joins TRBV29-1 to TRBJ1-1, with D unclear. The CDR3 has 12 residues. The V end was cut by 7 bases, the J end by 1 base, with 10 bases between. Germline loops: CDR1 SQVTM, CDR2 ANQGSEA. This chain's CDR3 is CSAISWNTEAFF. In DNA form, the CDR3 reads TGCAGCGCAATTTCATGGAACACTGAAGCTTTCTTT.

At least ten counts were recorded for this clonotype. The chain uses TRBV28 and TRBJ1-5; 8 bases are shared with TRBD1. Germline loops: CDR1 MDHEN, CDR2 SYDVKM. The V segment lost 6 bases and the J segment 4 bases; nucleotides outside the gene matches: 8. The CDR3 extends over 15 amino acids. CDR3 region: CASRRTGMGNQPQHF. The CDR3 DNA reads TGTGCCAGCAGGAGGACAGGGATGGGTAATCAGCCCCAGCATTTT. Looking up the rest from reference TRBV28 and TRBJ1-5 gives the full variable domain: DVKVTQSSRYLVKRTGEKVFLECVQDMDHENMFWYRQDPGLGLRLIYFSYDVKMKEKGDIPEGYSVSREKKERFSLILESASTNQTSMYLCASRRTGMGNQPQHFGDGTRLSIL.

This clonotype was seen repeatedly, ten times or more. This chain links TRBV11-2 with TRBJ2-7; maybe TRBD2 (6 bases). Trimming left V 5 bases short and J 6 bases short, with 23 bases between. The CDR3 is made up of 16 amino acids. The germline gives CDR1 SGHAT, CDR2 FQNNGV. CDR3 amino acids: CASSDLGGLIASEQYF. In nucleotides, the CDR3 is TGTGCCAGCAGCGACCTAGGAGGGCTGATCGCGTCCGAGCAGTACTTC.

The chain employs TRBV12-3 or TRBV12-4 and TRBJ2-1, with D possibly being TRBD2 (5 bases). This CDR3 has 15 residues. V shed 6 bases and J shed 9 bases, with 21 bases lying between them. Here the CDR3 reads CASRSRMASGTEQFF. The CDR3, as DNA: TGTGCCAGCAGGTCCCGGATGGCAAGCGGAACTGAGCAGTTCTTC.

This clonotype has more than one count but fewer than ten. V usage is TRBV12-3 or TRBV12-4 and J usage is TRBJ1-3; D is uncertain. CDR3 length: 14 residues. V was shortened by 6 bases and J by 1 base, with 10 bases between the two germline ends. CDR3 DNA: TGTGCCAGCAGAGCTGAGGGTTCTGGAAACACCATATATTTT. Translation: CASRAEGSGNTIYF.

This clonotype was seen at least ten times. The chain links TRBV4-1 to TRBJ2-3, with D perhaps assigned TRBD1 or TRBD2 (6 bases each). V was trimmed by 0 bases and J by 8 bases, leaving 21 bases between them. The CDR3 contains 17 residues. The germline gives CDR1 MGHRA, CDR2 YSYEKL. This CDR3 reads CASSQDALRGAEGTQYF. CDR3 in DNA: TGCGCCAGCAGCCAAGATGCCTTAAGGGGGGCAGAAGGTACGCAGTATTTT.

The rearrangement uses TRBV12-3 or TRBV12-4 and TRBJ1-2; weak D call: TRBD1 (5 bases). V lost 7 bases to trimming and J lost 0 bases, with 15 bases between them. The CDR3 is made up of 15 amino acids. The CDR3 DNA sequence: TGTGCCAGCAAGGTACAGGCACAATCTAACTATGGCTACACCTTC. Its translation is CASKVQAQSNYGYTF.

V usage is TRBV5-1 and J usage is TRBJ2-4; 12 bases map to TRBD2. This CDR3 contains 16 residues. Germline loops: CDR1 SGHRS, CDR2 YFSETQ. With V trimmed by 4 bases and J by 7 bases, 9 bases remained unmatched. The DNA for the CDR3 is TGCGCCAGCAGCCCGGGACTAGCGGGCGGAGGGAACATTCAGTACTTC. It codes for CASSPGLAGGGNIQYF. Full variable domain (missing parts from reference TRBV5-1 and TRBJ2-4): KAGVTQTPRYLIKTRGQQVTLSCSPISGHRSVSWYQQTPGQGLQFLFEYFSETQRNKGNFPGRFSGRQFSNSRSEMNVSTLELGDSALYLCASSPGLAGGGNIQYFGAGTRLSVL.

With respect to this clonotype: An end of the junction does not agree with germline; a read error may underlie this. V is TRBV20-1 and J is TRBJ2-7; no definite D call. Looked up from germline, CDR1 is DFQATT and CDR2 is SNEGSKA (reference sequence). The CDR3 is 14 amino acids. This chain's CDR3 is CSALREVVPPVLAF. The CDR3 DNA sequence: TGCAGTGCTCTAAGAGAGGTGGTACCTCCGGTACTTGCCTTC.

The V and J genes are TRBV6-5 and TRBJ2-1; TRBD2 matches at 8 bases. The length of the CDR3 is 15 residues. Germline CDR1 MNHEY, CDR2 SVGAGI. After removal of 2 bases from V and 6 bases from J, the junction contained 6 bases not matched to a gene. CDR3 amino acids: CASSYGLAQGNEQFF. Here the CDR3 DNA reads TGTGCCAGCAGTTACGGACTAGCCCAGGGCAATGAGCAGTTCTTC.

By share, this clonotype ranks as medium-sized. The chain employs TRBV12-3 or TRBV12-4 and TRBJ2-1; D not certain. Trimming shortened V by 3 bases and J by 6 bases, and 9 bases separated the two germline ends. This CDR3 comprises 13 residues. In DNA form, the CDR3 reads TGTGCCAGCAGTTTGTCTCGCCTCAATGAGCAGTTCTTC. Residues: CASSLSRLNEQFF.

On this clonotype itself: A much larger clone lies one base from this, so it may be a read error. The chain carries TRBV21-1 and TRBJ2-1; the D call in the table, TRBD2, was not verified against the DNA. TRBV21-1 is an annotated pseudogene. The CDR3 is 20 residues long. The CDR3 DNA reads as TGTGCCGGCAGCAAAAATGGCGGGACTAGCGGGTTGTTTGCCTACAATGAGCAGTTCTTC. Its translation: CAGSKNGGTSGLFAYNEQFF.

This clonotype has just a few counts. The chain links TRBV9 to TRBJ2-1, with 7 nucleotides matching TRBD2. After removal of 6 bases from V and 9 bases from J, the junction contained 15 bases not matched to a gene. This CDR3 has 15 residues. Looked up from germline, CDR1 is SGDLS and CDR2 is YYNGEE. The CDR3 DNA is TGTGCCAGCACCAAAACAGGACTAGACACTGGTGAGCAGTTCTTC. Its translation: CASTKTGLDTGEQFF.

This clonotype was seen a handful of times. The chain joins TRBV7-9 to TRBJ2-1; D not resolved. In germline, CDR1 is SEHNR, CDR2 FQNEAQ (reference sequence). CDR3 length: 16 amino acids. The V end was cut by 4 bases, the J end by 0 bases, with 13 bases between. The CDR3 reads CASSSPDVSSYNEQFF. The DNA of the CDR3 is TGTGCCAGCAGCTCCCCGGACGTGAGCTCCTACAATGAGCAGTTCTTC.

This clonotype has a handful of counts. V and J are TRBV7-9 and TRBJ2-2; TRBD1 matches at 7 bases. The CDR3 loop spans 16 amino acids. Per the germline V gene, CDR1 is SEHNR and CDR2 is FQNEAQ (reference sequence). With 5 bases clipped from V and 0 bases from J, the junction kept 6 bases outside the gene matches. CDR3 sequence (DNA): TGTGCCAGCAGCGCTCCCGGGACAGCGAACACCGGGGAGCTGTTTTTT. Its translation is CASSAPGTANTGELFF.

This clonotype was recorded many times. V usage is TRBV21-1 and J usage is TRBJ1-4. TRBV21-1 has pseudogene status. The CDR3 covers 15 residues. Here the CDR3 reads CASSKAIYANEKLFF. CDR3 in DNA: TGTGCCAGCAGCAAAGCTATTTACGCTAATGAAAAACTGTTTTTT.

CDR3 in DNA: TGTGCCAGCAGTTTAGTGGAAGGGGGCACCATATATTTT. This gives the protein CASSLVEGGTIYF. This chain connects TRBV27 to TRBJ1-3, with a possible D match to TRBD1 (6 bases). Germline V CDR1 and CDR2: MNHEY, SMNVEV (reference sequence). The CDR3 runs 13 residues. Deletions cut 2 bases from V and 9 bases from J, with 11 bases between.

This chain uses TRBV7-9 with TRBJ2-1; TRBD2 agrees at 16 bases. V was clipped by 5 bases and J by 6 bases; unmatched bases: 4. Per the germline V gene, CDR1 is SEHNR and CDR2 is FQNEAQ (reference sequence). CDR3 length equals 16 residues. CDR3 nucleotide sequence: TGTGCCAGCAGCCCCGGGACTAGCGGGGGGGTCAATGAGCAGTTCTTC. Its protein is CASSPGTSGGVNEQFF.

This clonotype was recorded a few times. The CDR3 protein is CAISDLWGTEAFF. The DNA for the CDR3 is TGTGCCATCAGTGATCTTTGGGGGACTGAAGCTTTCTTT. The chain is built from TRBV10-3 and TRBJ1-1; D is possibly TRBD1 (5 bases). Germline V gene lookup returns CDR1 ENHRY and CDR2 SYGVKD. The CDR3 loop spans 13 amino acids. V lost 3 bases and J 5 bases, leaving 10 bases between the germline ends.